The 5 T cell receptor beta chains reported below all come from one sample, sequenced in a study of blood T cells in healthy people across ages. A sample-barcoded 5' primer and a J-beta primer mix were used in a second PCR of about 6 to 11 cycles. TCRdb fed the 5' RACE reads into MiXCR, producing one record per CDR3 protein. Among 750,000 or so distinct CDR3 sequences listed, more than 20% were seen once. The same data also went into a second study, on T cells of mothers and their children.

Sequenced material: blood. These receptors all stem from a boy aged 5-17 years in good health.

This clonotype has a handful of counts. The chain carries TRBV7-9 and TRBJ1-1, with a tentative D call TRBD1 (5 bases). CDR1 is SEHNR and CDR2 is FQNEAQ in the germline V gene (reference sequence). V was cut by 8 bases and J by 2 bases, with 15 bases left in between. The CDR3 is 14 amino acids. The CDR3, as DNA: TGTGCCAGCTCCGCAGACAGTTTTAACACTGAAGCTTTCTTT. Protein sequence: CASSADSFNTEAFF.

This clonotype appeared a few times. The chain is built from TRBV6-5 and TRBJ2-2; D unclear. V shed 8 bases and J shed 1 base, with 5 bases lying between them. The length of the CDR3 is 12 residues. Per germline, CDR1 MNHEY and CDR2 SVGAGI. The CDR3 here is CASGVNTGELFF. The CDR3 region has the DNA TGTGCCAGCGGGGTGAACACCGGGGAGCTGTTTTTT.

The CDR3: CASSVAETGGGSDTQYF. CDR3 coding DNA: TGCGCCAGCAGCGTAGCCGAGACAGGGGGAGGCTCAGATACGCAGTATTTT. The chain joins TRBV5-1 to TRBJ2-3; 9 bases are shared with TRBD1. The CDR3 loop spans 17 amino acids. J gave up 4 bases and V 4 bases, and 13 bases lay outside the gene matches. Germline CDR1 reads SGHRS; CDR2 reads YFSETQ.

This clonotype was observed once. Germline is not matched at one junction end, which may reflect a read error. The rearrangement links TRBV3-1 to TRBJ2-3; D not certain. Germline V gene data show CDR1 as LGHDT and CDR2 as YNNKEL (reference sequence). The CDR3 loop spans 10 amino acids. CDR3 in amino acids: CASSQDRVIF. The CDR3 DNA sequence: TGTGCCAGCAGCCAAGATAGGGTAATCTTT.

This clonotype was recorded a few times. The chain carries TRBV4-2 and TRBJ2-1; unclear D gene. The CDR3 length is 15 residues. Between the trimmed V and J ends, which lost 1 base and 7 bases, there was a span of 14 bases. Germline V gene lookup returns CDR1 LGHNA and CDR2 YNFKEQ. The CDR3 DNA is TGTGCCAGCAGCCAAGGGGAAGGGCAAAGGAATGAGCAGTTCTTC. It is translated as CASSQGEGQRNEQFF.